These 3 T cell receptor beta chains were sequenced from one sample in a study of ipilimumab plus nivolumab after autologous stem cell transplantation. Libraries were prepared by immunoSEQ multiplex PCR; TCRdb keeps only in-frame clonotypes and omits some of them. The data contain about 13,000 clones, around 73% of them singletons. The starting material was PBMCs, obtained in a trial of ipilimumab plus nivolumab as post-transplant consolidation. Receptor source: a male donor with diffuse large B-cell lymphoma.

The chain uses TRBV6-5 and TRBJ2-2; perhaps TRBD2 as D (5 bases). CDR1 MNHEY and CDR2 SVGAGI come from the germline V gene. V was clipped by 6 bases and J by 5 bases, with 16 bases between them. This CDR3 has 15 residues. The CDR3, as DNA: TGTGCCAGCAGCACCCCTAGAAGGAGGACCGGGGAGCTGTTTTTT. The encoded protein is CASSTPRRRTGELFF.

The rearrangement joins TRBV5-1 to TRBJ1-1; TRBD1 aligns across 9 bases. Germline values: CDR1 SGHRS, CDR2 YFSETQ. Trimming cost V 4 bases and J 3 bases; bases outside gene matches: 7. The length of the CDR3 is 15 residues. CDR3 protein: CASSISDRGHTEAFF. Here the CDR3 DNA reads TGCGCCAGCAGCATATCGGACAGGGGCCACACTGAAGCTTTCTTT.

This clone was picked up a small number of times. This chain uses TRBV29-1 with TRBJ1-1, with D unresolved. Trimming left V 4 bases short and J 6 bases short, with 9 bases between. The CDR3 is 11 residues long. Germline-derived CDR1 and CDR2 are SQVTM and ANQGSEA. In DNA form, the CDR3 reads TGCAGCGTTGTACGAGACGCTGAAGCTTTCTTT. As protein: CSVVRDAEAFF.